A selection of T cell receptor beta chains follows, all from one sample in a study of cytomegalovirus exposure and HLA in healthy donors. The repertoire was sequenced with immunoSEQ multiplex PCR; TCRdb's copy has only in-frame clones and lacks some. This table has approximately 100,000 clones, roughly a tenth appearing once. Sequenced input: PBMCs. All receptors derive from a man aged 50-59 years in good health and CMV-seropositive. The CDR3 runs from the conserved cysteine through the conserved F or W. The order of the fields is clone size, J gene, V gene, CDR3 protein. Expanded clones get a size class; other rows say once, few or many, or leave the size out.

size: many
J: TRBJ1-1
V: TRBV18
CDR3: CASSEALNTEAFF

size: .
J: TRBJ2-4
V: TRBV7-2
CDR3: CASSLGAGEGIAKNIQYF

size: few
J: TRBJ1-5
V: TRBV28
CDR3: CASSSLGQGGNQPQHF

size: .
J: TRBJ1-1
V: TRBV4-1
CDR3: CASSLTGQGYTEAFF

size: .
J: TRBJ2-4
V: TRBV7-9
CDR3: CASSLGGRATDIQYF

size: few
J: TRBJ2-7
V: TRBV6-1
CDR3: CASSKSSGQLYEQYF

size: .
J: TRBJ2-3
V: TRBV18
CDR3: CATTGTGHTDTQYF

size: few
J: TRBJ2-5
V: TRBV28
CDR3: CASRPLPGLAGETQYF

size: many
J: TRBJ1-4
V: TRBV7-8
CDR3: CASTPLGANEKLFF

size: .
J: TRBJ2-1
V: TRBV7-3
CDR3: CASSLTGRAFYNEQFF

size: .
J: TRBJ2-1
V: TRBV29-1
CDR3: CSVDRTAYNEQFF

size: .
J: TRBJ1-3
V: TRBV5-1
CDR3: CASSTGDSGNTIYF

size: .
J: TRBJ1-2
V: TRBV27
CDR3: CASSSTGTGYTF

size: .
J: TRBJ2-2
V: TRBV4-1
CDR3: CASSQESGGQERTGELFF